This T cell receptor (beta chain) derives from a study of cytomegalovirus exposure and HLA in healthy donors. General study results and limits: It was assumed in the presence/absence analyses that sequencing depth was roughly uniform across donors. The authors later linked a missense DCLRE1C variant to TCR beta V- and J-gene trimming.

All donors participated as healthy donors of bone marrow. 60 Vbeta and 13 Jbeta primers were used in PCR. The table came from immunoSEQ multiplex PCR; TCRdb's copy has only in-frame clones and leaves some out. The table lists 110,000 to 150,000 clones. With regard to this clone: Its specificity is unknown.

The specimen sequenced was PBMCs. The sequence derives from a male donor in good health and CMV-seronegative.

CDR3: CSVAGQGGLEAFF. The CDR3 DNA is TGCAGCGTAGCAGGACAGGGGGGGCTTGAAGCTTTCTTT. The J gene is TRBJ1-1, the V gene TRBV29-1, with TRBD1 matching over 10 bases. The junction had 8 bases not matched to a gene; V was cut back by 6 bases and J by 7 bases. This CDR3 contains 13 residues. Germline V gives CDR1 SQVTM, CDR2 ANQGSEA.